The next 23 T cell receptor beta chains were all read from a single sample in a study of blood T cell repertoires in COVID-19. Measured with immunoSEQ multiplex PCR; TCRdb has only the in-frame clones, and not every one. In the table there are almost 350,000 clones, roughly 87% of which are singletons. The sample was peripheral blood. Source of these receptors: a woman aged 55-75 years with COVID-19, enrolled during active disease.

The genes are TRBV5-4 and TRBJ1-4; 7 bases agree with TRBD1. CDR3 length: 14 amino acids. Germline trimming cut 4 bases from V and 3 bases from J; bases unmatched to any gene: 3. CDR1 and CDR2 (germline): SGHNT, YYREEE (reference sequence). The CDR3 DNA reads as TGTGCCAGCAGCCGACAGGGACCTAATGAAAAACTGTTTTTT. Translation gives CASSRQGPNEKLFF. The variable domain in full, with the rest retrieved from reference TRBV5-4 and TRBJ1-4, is ETGVTQSPTHLIKTRGQQVTLRCSSQSGHNTVSWYQQALGQGPQFIFQYYREEENGRGNFPPRFSGLQFPNYSSELNVNALELDDSALYLCASSRQGPNEKLFFGSGTQLSVL.

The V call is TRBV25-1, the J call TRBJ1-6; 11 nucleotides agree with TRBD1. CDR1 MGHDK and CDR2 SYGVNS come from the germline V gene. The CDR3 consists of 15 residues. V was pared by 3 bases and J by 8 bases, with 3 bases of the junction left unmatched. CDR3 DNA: TGTGCCAGCAGTGAGCTGGGACAGGGGGATTCACCCCTCCACTTT. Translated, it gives CASSELGQGDSPLHF.

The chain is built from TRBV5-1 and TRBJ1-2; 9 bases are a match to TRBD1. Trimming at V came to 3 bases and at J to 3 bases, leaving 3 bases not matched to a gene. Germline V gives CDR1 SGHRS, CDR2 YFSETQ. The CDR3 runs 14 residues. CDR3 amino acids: CASSWGQGYYGYTF. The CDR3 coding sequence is TGCGCCAGCAGCTGGGGACAGGGATACTATGGCTACACCTTC.

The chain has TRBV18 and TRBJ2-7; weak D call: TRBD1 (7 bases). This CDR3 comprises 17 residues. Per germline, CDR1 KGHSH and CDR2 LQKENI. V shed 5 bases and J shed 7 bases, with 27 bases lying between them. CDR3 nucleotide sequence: TGTGCCAGCTCAGCGCGGGGTTCGCATAGGGGGCCTCAAGAGCAGTACTTC. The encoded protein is CASSARGSHRGPQEQYF.

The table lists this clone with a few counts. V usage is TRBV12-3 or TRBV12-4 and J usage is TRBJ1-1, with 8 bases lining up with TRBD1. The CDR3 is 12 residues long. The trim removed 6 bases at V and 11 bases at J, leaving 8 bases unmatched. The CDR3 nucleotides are TGTGCCAGCAGATATGACAGGGGCTGGGCTTTCTTT. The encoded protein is CASRYDRGWAFF.

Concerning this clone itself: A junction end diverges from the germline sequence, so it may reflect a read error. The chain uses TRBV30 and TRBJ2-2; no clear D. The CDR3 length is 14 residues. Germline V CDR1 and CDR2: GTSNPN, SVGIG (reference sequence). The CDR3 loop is CAWSGFAAGEGRWF. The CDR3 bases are TGTGCCTGGAGTGGCTTTGCGGCCGGAGAAGGTCGGTGGTTT. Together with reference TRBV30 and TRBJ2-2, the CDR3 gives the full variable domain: SQTIHQWPATLVQPVGSPLSLECTVEGTSNPNLYWYRQAAGRGLQLLFYSVGIGQISSEVPQNLSASRPQDRQFILSSKKLLLSDSGFYLCAWSGFAAGEGRWFGEGSRLTVL.

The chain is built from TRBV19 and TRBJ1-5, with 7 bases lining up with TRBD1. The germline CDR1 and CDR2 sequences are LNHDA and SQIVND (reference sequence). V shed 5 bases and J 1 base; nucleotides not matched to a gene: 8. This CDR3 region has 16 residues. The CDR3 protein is CASSSQGQKSNQPQHF. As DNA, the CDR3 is TGTGCCAGTAGTTCTCAGGGACAGAAAAGCAATCAGCCCCAGCATTTT. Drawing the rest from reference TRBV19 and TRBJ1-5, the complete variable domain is DGGITQSPKYLFRKEGQNVTLSCEQNLNHDAMYWYRQDPGQGLRLIYYSQIVNDFQKGDIAEGYSVSREKKESFPLTVTSAQKNPTAFYLCASSSQGQKSNQPQHFGDGTRLSIL.

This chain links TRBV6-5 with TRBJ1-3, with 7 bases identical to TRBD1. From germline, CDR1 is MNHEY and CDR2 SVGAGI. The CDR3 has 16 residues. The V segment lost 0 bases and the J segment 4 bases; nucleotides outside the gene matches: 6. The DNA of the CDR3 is TGTGCCAGCAGTTACTCGAAACAGGGGAGAGGAAACACCATATATTTT. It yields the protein CASSYSKQGRGNTIYF.

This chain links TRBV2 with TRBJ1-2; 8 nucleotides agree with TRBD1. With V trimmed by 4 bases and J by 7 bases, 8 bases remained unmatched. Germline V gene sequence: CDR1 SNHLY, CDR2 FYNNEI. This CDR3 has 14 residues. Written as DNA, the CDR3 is TGTGCCAGCAGTGGGCCGACAGGGGAGGTTGGCTACACCTTC. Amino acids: CASSGPTGEVGYTF. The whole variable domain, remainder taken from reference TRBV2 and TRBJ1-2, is EPEVTQTPSHQVTQMGQEVILRCVPISNHLYFYWYRQILGQKVEFLVSFYNNEISEKSEIFDDQFSVERPDGSNFTLKIRSTKLEDSAMYFCASSGPTGEVGYTFGSGTRLTVV.

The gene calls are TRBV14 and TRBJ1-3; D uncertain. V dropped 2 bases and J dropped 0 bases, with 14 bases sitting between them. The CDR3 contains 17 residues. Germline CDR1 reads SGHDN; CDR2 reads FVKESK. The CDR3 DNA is TGTGCCAGCAGCCAACCTCGAGGAGGACTCTCTGGAAACACCATATATTTT. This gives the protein CASSQPRGGLSGNTIYF.

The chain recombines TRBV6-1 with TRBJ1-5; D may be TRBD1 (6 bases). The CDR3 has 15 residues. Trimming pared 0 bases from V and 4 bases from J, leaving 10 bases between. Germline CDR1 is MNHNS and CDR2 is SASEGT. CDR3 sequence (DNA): TGTGCCAGCAGTGAAGCGGGGACAAGGAATCAGCCCCAGCATTTT. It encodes CASSEAGTRNQPQHF.

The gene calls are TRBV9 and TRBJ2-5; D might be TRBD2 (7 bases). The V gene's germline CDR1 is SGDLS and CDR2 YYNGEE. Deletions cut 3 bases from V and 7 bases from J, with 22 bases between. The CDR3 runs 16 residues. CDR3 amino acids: CASSEGEGGRVTTQYF. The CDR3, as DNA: TGTGCCAGCAGCGAGGGGGAGGGGGGCCGAGTGACGACCCAGTACTTC.

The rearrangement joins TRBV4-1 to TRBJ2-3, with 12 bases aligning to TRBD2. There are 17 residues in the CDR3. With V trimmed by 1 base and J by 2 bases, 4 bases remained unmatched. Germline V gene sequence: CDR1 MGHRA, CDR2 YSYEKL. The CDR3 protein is CASSQGLAGVSTDTQYF. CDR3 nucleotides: TGCGCCAGCAGCCAAGGACTAGCGGGGGTCTCCACAGATACGCAGTATTTT.

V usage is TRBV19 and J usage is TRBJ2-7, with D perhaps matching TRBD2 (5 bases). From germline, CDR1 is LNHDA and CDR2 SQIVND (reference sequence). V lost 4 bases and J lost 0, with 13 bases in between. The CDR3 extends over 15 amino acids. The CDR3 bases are TGTGCCAGTAGTAAACGAGGACTCAGCTCCTACGAGCAGTACTTC. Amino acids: CASSKRGLSSYEQYF.

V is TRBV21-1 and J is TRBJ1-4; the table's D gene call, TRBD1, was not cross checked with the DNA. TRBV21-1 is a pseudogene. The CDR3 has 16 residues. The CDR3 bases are TGTGCCAGCAGCAGTGGTGTCAGGGCTCCTAATGAAAAACTGTTTTTT. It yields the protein CASSSGVRAPNEKLFF.

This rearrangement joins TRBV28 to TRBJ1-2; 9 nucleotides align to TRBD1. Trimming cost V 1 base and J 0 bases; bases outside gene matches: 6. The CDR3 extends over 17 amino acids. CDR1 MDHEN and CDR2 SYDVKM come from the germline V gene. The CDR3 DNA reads TGTGCCAGCAGTTTATTTGGACAGGGGTATTCTAACTATGGCTACACCTTC. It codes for CASSLFGQGYSNYGYTF.

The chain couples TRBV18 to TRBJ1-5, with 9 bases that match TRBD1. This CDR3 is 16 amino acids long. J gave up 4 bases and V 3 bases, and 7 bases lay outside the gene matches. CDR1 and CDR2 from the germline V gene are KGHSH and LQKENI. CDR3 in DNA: TGTGCCAGCTCACCGGGACAGGGAAGACTGAATCAGCCCCAGCATTTT. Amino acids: CASSPGQGRLNQPQHF.

The CDR3 DNA is TGTGCCAGCAGTTATTCGTCCTATAATTCACCCCTCCACTTT. As protein: CASSYSSYNSPLHF. V gene TRBV6-2 or TRBV6-3 combines with J gene TRBJ1-6; D gene ambiguous. In germline, CDR1 is MNHEY, CDR2 SVGEGT. This CDR3 spans 14 amino acids. V was pared by 3 bases and J by 1 base, with 4 bases between.

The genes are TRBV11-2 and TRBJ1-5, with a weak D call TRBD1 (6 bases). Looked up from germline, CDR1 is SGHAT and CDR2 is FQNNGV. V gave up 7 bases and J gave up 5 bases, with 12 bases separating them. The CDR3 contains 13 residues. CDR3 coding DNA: TGTGCCAGCACCACAGGGCGCGATCAGCCCCAGCATTTT. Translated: CASTTGRDQPQHF.

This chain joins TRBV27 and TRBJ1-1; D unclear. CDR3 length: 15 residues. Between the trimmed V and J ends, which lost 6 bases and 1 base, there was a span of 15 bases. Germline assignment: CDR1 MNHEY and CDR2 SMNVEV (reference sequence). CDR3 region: CASRWLAERNTEAFF. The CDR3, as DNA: TGTGCCAGCAGGTGGTTGGCCGAGCGGAACACTGAAGCTTTCTTT.

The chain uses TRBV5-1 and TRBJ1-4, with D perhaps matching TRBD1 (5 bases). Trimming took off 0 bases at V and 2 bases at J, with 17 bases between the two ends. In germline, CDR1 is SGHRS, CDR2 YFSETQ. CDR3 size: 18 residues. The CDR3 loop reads CASSLEKQDEATNEKLFF. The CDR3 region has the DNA TGCGCCAGCAGCTTGGAAAAACAGGATGAGGCGACTAATGAAAAACTGTTTTTT.

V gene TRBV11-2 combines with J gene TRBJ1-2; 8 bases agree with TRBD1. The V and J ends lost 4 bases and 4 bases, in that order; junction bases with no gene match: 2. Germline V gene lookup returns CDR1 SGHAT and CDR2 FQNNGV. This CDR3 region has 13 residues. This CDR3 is CASSSDRGYGYTF. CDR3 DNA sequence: TGTGCCAGCAGCTCTGACAGGGGCTATGGCTACACCTTC.

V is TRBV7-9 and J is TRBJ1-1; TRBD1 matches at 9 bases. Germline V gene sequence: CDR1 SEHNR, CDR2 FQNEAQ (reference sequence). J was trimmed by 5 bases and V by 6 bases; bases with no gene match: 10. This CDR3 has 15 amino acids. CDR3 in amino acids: CASSPTTGGSTEAFF. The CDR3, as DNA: TGTGCCAGCAGTCCTACAACAGGGGGCTCGACTGAAGCTTTCTTT.